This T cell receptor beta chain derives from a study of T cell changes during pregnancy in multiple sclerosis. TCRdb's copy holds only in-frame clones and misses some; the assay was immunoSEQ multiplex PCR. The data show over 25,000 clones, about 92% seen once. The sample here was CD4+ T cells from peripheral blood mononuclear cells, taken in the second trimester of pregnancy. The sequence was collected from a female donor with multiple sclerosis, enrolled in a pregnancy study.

The CDR3 sequence: CASTSPGQPYGYTF. The CDR3 DNA reads as TGTGCCAGCACCTCACCTGGACAGCCCTATGGCTACACCTTC. V and J are TRBV7-2 and TRBJ1-2; the D gene is possibly TRBD1 (6 bases). Germline lookup yields CDR1 SGHTA and CDR2 FQGNSA. V lost 7 bases and J 4 bases, leaving 16 bases between the germline ends. The CDR3 runs 14 residues.